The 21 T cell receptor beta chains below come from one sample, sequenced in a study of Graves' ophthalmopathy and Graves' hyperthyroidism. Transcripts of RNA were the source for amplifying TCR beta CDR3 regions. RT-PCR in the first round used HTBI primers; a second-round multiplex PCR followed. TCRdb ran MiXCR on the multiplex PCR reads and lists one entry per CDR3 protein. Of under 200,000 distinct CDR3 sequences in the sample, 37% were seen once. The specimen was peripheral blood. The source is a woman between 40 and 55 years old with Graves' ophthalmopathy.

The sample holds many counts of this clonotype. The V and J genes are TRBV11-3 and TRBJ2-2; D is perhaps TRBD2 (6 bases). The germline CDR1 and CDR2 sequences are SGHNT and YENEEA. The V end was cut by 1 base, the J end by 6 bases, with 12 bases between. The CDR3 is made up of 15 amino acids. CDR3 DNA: TGTGCCAGCAGCTTAGTGCGGGGTAGCGCCGGGGAGCTGTTTTTT. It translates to CASSLVRGSAGELFF.

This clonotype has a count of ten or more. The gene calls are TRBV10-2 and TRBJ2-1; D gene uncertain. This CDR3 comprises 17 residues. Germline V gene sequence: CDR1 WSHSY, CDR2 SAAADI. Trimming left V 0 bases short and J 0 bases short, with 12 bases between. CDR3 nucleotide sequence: TGCGCCAGCAGTGAGTCGGGATATATCAGCTCCTACAATGAGCAGTTCTTC. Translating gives CASSESGYISSYNEQFF.

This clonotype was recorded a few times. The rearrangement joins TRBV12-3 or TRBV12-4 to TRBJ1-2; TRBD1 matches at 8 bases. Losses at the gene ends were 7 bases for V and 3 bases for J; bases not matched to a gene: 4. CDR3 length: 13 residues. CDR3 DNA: TGTGCCAGCAACGGACAGGGATACTATGGCTACACCTTC. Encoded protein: CASNGQGYYGYTF.

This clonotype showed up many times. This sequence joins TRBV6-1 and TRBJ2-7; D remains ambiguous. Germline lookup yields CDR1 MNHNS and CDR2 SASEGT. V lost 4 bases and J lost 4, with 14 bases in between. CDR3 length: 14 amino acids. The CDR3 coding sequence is TGTGCCAGCAGTGTCACCGGTCAGGAATACGAGCAGTACTTC. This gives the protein CASSVTGQEYEQYF.

This CDR3 reads CASSEGRTGDHEQYF. In DNA, the CDR3 is TGTGCCAGCAGTGAAGGGAGGACAGGGGACCACGAGCAGTACTTC. The rearrangement joins TRBV6-4 to TRBJ2-7, with 9 bases that match TRBD1. J was trimmed by 5 bases and V by 3 bases; bases with no gene match: 8. Germline V gene data show CDR1 as MRHNA and CDR2 as SNTAGT. The CDR3 has 15 amino acids.

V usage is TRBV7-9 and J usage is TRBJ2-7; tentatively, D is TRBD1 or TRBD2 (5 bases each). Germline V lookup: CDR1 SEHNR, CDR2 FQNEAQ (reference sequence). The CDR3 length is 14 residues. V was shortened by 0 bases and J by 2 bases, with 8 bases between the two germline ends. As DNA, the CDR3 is TGTGCCAGCAGCTTAGCGGGACCGACCTACGAGCAGTACTTC. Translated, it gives CASSLAGPTYEQYF.

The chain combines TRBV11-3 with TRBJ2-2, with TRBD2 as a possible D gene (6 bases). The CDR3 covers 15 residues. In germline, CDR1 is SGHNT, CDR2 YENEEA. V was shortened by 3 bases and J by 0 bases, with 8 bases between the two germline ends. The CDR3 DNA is TGTGCCAGCAGCTTGGAGGGCACGAACACCGGGGAGCTGTTTTTT. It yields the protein CASSLEGTNTGELFF.

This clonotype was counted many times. The CDR3 sequence: CASSLGQGLLNEAFF. CDR3 DNA sequence: TGCGCCAGCAGCTTGGGACAGGGGCTTCTAAATGAAGCTTTCTTT. This chain uses TRBV5-1 with TRBJ1-1; 8 bases are a match to TRBD1. V lost 0 bases to trimming and J lost 7 bases; unmatched junction nucleotides: 8. This CDR3 is 15 amino acids long. CDR1 and CDR2 (germline): SGHRS, YFSETQ.

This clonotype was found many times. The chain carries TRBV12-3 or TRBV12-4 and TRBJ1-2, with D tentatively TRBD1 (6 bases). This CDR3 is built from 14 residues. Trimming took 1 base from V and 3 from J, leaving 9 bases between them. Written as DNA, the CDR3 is TGTGCCAGCAGTTTAGATGGGGGCCACTATGGCTACACCTTC. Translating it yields CASSLDGGHYGYTF.

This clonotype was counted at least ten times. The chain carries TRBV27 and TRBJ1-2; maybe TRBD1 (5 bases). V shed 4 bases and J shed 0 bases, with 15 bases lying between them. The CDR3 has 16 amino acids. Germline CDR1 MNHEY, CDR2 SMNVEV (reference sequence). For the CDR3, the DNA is TGTGCCAGCAGTTCGGCCCAGGGTAACCCTAACTATGGCTACACCTTC. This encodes CASSSAQGNPNYGYTF.

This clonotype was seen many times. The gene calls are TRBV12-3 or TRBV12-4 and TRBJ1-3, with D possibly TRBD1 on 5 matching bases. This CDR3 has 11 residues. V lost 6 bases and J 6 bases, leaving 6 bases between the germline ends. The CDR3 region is CASRGPNTIYF. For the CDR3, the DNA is TGTGCCAGCAGGGGACCAAACACCATATATTTT.

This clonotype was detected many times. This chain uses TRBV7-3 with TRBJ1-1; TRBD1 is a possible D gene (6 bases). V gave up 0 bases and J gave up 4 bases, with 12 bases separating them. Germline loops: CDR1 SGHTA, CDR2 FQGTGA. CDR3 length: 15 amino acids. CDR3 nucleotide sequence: TGTGCCAGCAGCTTAACTACGGAACAGGGCACTGAAGCTTTCTTT. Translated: CASSLTTEQGTEAFF. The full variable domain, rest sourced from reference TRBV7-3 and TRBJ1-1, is GAGVSQTPSNKVTEKGKYVELRCDPISGHTALYWYRQSLGQGPEFLIYFQGTGAADDSGLPNDRFFAVRPEGSVSTLKIQRTERGDSAVYLCASSLTTEQGTEAFFGQGTRLTVV.

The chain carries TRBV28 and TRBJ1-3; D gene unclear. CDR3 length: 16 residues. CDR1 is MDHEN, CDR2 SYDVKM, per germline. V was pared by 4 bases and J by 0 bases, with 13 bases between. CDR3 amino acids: CASSSNSYSSGNTIYF. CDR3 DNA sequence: TGTGCCAGCAGTTCAAATTCGTACAGCTCTGGAAACACCATATATTTT.

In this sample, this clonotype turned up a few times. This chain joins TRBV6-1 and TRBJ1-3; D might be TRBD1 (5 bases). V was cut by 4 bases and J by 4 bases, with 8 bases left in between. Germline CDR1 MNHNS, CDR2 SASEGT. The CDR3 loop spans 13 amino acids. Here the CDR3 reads CASSGDGGNTIYF. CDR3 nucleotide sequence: TGTGCCAGCAGTGGGGACGGAGGAAACACCATATATTTT.

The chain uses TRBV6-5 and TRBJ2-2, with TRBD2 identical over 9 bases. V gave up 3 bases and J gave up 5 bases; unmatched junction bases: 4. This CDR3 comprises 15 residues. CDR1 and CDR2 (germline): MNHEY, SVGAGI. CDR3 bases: TGTGCCAGCAGTTATCCAGCGGGAGGAACCGGGGAGCTGTTTTTT. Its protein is CASSYPAGGTGELFF.

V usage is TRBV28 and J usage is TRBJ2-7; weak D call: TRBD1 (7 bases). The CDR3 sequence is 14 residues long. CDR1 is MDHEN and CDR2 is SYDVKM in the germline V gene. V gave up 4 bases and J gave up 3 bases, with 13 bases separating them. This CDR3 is CASSSSGGYYEQYF. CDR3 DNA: TGTGCCAGCAGTTCCTCAGGGGGGTACTACGAGCAGTACTTC.

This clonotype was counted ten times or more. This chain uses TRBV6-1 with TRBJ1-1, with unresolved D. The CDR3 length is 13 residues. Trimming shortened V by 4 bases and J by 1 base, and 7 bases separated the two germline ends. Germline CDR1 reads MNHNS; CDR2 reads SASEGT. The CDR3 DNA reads TGTGCCAGCAGTGCGGCGGCGAACACTGAAGCTTTCTTT. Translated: CASSAAANTEAFF.

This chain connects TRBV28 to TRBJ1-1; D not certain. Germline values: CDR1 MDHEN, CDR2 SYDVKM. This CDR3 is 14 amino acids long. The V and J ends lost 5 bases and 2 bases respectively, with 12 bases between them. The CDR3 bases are TGTGCCAGCAGTGTCCAGCCTTCTAACACTGAAGCTTTCTTT. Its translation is CASSVQPSNTEAFF.

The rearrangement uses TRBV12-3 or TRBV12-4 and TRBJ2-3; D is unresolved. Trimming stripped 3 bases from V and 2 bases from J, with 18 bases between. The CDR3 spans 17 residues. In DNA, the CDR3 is TGTGCCAGCAGTTTCCCGGTTTACGAGCAGGCCACAGATACGCAGTATTTT. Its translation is CASSFPVYEQATDTQYF.

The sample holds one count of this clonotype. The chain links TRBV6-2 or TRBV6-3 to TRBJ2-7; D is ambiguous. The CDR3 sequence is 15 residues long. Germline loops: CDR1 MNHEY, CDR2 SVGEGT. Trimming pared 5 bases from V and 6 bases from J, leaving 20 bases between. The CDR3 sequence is CASSQTNNEKFEQYF. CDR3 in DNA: TGTGCCAGCAGTCAGACAAACAACGAGAAGTTCGAGCAGTACTTC.

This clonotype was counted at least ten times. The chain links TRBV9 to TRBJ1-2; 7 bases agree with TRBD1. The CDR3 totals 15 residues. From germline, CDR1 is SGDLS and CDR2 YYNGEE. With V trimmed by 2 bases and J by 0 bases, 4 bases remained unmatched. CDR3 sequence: CASSVGTAANYGYTF. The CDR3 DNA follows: TGTGCCAGCAGCGTCGGGACAGCCGCTAACTATGGCTACACCTTC. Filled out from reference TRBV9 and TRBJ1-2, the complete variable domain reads DSGVTQTPKHLITATGQRVTLRCSPRSGDLSVYWYQQSLDQGLQFLIQYYNGEERAKGNILERFSAQQFPDLHSELNLSSLELGDSALYFCASSVGTAANYGYTFGSGTRLTVV.